A single sample is the source of the 23 T cell receptor beta chains below, sequenced in a study of CXCR3-negative and CXCR3-positive naive CD8 T cells. Study-wide results and limits: For CXCR3-positive naive cells, TRB CDR3s were more hydrophobic than those of CXCR3-negative naive cells.

These receptors have no identified antigens. UMI-tagged TRB cDNA libraries were built via 5' RACE. TCRdb reprocessed the 5' RACE reads, with one entry per CDR3 protein and no DNA. The table lists 150,000 to 180,000 distinct CDR3 sequences. Material: naive CXCR3+ CD8+ T cells from blood. The subset is: CD45RO-CCR7+CD27+CD95- naive CD8+ T cells expressing CXCR3 (TNR3+). These TCRs come from a human donor in good health. Some clones in this sample may be carry-over from other donors' samples.

The CDR3 loop is CASSLRGGWTGELFF. The chain uses TRBV27 and TRBJ2-2; the TCRdb D gene call, TRBD1, has no DNA to confirm it. CDR3 size: 15 residues. The germline CDR1 and CDR2 sequences are MNHEY and SMNVEV (reference sequence).

The chain uses TRBV4-1 and TRBJ2-2. Germline V gene sequence: CDR1 MGHRA, CDR2 YSYEKL. The CDR3 has 16 residues. CDR3 protein: CASSQAVQPLTGELFF.

The rearrangement uses TRBV7-9 and TRBJ2-7; TCRdb reports TRBD1, a call that lacks DNA to check it against. Per the germline V gene, CDR1 is SEHNR and CDR2 is FQNEAQ (reference sequence). This CDR3 has 12 residues. CDR3 protein: CAIGVRDSEQYF.

This sequence joins TRBV23-1 and TRBJ2-7; TCRdb calls TRBD1, which cannot be checked without DNA. TRBV23-1 is classed as an ORF, of uncertain function. CDR3 length: 15 residues. The chain's CDR3 is CASSRPAHEYYEQYF.

This chain uses TRBV29-1 with TRBJ1-1; there is no DNA to check the TCRdb D call of TRBD1. CDR1 is SQVTM, CDR2 ANQGSEA, per germline. The CDR3 has 11 residues. CDR3 in amino acids: CSVLGGTEAFF.

The chain combines TRBV7-8 with TRBJ2-3; the TRBD1 assignment by TCRdb is unverifiable without DNA. This CDR3 has 16 amino acids. CDR1 and CDR2 (germline): SGHVS, FQNEAQ. The CDR3 here is CASSRPPGVNTDTQYF.

J is TRBJ2-7 and V is TRBV28; TCRdb indicates TRBD2, and absent DNA this call remains unverified. CDR1 is MDHEN and CDR2 is SYDVKM in the germline V gene. The CDR3 spans 14 residues. The CDR3 loop reads CASSFRAASYEQYF.

The V and J genes are TRBV25-1 and TRBJ2-7; TCRdb names TRBD1, which stays unverified in the absence of DNA. This CDR3 contains 16 residues. Germline loops: CDR1 MGHDK, CDR2 SYGVNS. CDR3 loop: CASSEWGDRGMREQYF.

The gene calls are TRBV6-5 and TRBJ2-3; TCRdb returns TRBD2, unconfirmable since there is no DNA. This CDR3 region has 15 residues. CDR1 is MNHEY, CDR2 SVGAGI, per germline. The CDR3: CASSYSLSGTDTQYF.

The rearrangement links TRBV4-3 to TRBJ2-2; TCRdb lists TRBD1, though no DNA is available to test this call. Germline-derived CDR1 and CDR2 are LGHNA and YSLEER. This CDR3 is 15 amino acids long. Here the CDR3 reads CASSPTDSYTGELFF.

The rearrangement joins TRBV7-3 to TRBJ2-7; checking the TCRdb D call of TRBD2 is not possible without DNA. The germline V gene has CDR1 SGHTA and CDR2 FQGTGA. The CDR3 contains 14 residues. This CDR3 is CASSPSGFSYEQYF.

The CDR3 loop reads CASSFWGANEQFF. The chain recombines TRBV7-2 with TRBJ2-1; TCRdb's assignment of TRBD1 cannot be checked, as there is no DNA. CDR3 length equals 13 residues. Per germline, CDR1 SGHTA and CDR2 FQGNSA.

The chain has TRBV29-1 and TRBJ2-1; the TCRdb D gene call, TRBD1, has no DNA to confirm it. This CDR3 region has 11 residues. CDR1 and CDR2 from the germline V gene are SQVTM and ANQGSEA. The CDR3 here is CSVEDGDEQFF.

This chain uses TRBV28 with TRBJ2-7; TCRdb's D call of TRBD1 is untestable without DNA. This CDR3 contains 18 residues. Germline V lookup: CDR1 MDHEN, CDR2 SYDVKM. CDR3: CASSLPAYRGPGAYEQYF.

The rearrangement uses TRBV7-8 and TRBJ2-1; TCRdb selects TRBD2, and the lack of DNA leaves this call unchecked. Germline V CDR1 and CDR2: SGHVS, FQNEAQ. This CDR3 has 16 amino acids. The CDR3: CASSFSELAGNNEQFF.

The V call is TRBV5-4, the J call TRBJ2-5; the TCRdb D gene call, TRBD1, has no DNA to confirm it. The germline V gene encodes CDR1 SGHNT and CDR2 YYREEE (reference sequence). The CDR3 loop spans 15 amino acids. The chain's CDR3 is CASSLATGLRETQYF.

The CDR3: CASSYRVENTEAFF. The chain couples TRBV5-6 to TRBJ1-1. Germline V gene sequence: CDR1 SGHDT, CDR2 YYEEEE. The CDR3 sequence is 14 residues long.

This chain uses TRBV12-3 or TRBV12-4 with TRBJ1-5; no DNA is available, so the TRBD1 call from TCRdb remains unchecked. This CDR3 is 16 amino acids long. The CDR3 loop is CASSQQGIYSNQPQHF.

CDR3 residues: CASSIWGSSYNEQFF. The chain couples TRBV19 to TRBJ2-1. This CDR3 spans 15 amino acids. Germline V CDR1 and CDR2: LNHDA, SQIVND (reference sequence).

The chain is built from TRBV4-1 and TRBJ1-1; TCRdb outputs TRBD1, but without DNA this stays unchecked. The CDR3 contains 13 residues. CDR1 MGHRA and CDR2 YSYEKL come from the germline V gene. CDR3 loop: CASSQGANTEAFF.

The CDR3 spells CASSPTRTPEKLFF. The J gene is TRBJ1-4, the V gene TRBV7-2. The length of the CDR3 is 14 residues. CDR1 and CDR2 (germline): SGHTA, FQGNSA.

This chain uses TRBV29-1 with TRBJ2-7; lacking DNA, the TRBD1 call made by TCRdb goes unchecked. This CDR3 has 13 residues. Germline values: CDR1 SQVTM, CDR2 ANQGSEA. The CDR3 region is CSVEVRDRYEQYF.

This sequence joins TRBV7-3 and TRBJ1-1; without DNA, the TCRdb call of TRBD1 cannot be checked. Germline CDR1 and CDR2: SGHTA and FQGTGA. The CDR3 has 16 residues. The CDR3 region is CASSLGVQGCSTEAFF.